This T cell receptor beta chain stems from a study of shared clonotypes between healthy human individuals. Data came from immunoSEQ multiplex PCR; TCRdb stores just in-frame clones and leaves some out. Of 550,000 to 800,000 clones in the sample, about 90% were seen once. The CDR3 contains 16 residues. The V gene's germline CDR1 is SGHVS and CDR2 FNYEAQ. Trimming removed 1 base at V and 2 bases at J, with 14 bases between. This TCR derives from a man younger than 30 in good health. Some clones in this sample may be carry-over from other donors' samples. V usage is TRBV7-6 and J usage is TRBJ1-1; D is perhaps TRBD1 (6 bases). The sequenced material came from memory CD8+ T cells from PBMCs. As to subset: CD45RO+ cells pooled with CCR7-negative TemRA cells. Here the CDR3 reads CASSLERRQANTEAFF. The CDR3 region has the DNA TGTGCCAGCAGCTTAGAGCGGCGACAGGCCAACACTGAAGCTTTCTTT.